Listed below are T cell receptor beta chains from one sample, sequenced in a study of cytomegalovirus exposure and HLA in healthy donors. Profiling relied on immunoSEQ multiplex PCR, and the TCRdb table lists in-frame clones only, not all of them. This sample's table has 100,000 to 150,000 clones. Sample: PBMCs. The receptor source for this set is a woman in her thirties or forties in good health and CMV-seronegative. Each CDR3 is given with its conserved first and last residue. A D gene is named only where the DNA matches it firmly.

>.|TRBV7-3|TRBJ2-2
CASSWAGKGTGELFF
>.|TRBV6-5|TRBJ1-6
CASRRVYNSPLHF
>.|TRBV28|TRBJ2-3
CASMEGRLTDTQYF
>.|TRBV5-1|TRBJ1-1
CASNRVGTEAFF
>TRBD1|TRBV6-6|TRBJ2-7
CASSLPGQGDREQYF
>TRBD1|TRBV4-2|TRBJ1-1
CASSQTGPDTEAFF
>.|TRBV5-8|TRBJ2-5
CASSPPNRVPETQYF
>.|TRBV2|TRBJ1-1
CASSEGFGMGAGDTEAFF
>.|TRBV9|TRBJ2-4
CASSEGVAGAKNIQYF
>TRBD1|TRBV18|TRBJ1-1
CASSTGENTEAFF
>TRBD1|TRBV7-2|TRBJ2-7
CASSSSPRDSSYEQYF
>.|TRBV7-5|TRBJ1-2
CVRGFKGGGADRTNYGYTF
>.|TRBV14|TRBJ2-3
CASRPGSSDTQYF
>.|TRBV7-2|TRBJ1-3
CASSLERASRNTIYF
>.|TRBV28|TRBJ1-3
CASSWTANTIYF
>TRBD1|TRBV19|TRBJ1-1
CASSILPGTVNTEAFF
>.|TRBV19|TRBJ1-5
CASSPSPPQTGSNQPQHF
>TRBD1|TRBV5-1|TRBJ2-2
CASSLGTGGTGELFF
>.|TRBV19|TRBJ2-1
CASNRFSSYNEQFF
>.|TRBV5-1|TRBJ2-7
CASSSQGLRSYEQYF
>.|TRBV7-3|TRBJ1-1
CASSSGQNTEAFF
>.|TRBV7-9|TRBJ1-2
CASSLGGFSNYGYTF